This record looks at one T cell receptor beta chain sequence and its context. This clonotype has a handful of counts. Its binding antigen is unknown. Qualities for individual bases were not recorded, and no much larger clone is one base off. The germline V gene (reference sequence) sets CDR1 to DFQATT and CDR2 to SNEGSKA. The CDR3 holds 13 amino acids from the cysteine to the phenylalanine. Only the CDR3 DNA stays, 39 bases, in frame from base 1. V is cut back by 6 bases and J by 1 base, with 5 bases in the junction unmatched. Set within a cohort of healthcare workers in London, UK, this nested case-control study involved weekly PCR testing of nasopharyngeal swabs along with blood sampling. Healthcare workers were enrolled in the week of the UK lockdown, from 23 to 31 March 2020, and were followed every week for up to roughly 15 weeks. These data originate in a study of early T cells in non-severe SARS-CoV-2 infection (dated by TCRdb to the early 2020s). With regard to the full study: Because TCR sequencing relied on bulk RNA taken from unsorted whole blood, pairing of alpha and beta chains was not possible.

Broader findings and caveats from the paper: VDJdb matching was skewed toward anti-spike CD8 responses and likely underestimated virus-specific expansions, missing private and CD4 specificities.

The method behind the library was 5' RACE. The listed sequencing device is NextSeq 500. In the TCR library protocol, unique molecular identifiers were attached to individual cDNA molecules to correct for PCR bias and sequencing error. Sequencing covered both TCR alpha and beta chains, and within each sample the abundances of alpha and beta sequences were tightly co-correlated. On the authors' methods: Decombinator V4 was used to perform V gene, J gene and CDR3 annotation of TCR sequences. Expanded TCRs were defined as changing significantly between any two time points under a Poisson model with p below 0.0001. TCR abundances were normalised to the total number of TCRs sequenced per sample and expressed as counts per million. TRAV1-2 paired with TRAJ12, TRAJ20 or TRAJ33 defined MAIT TCRs, while TRAV10 paired with TRAJ18 defined iNKT TCRs. VDJdb, accessed 1 November 2021, was searched for CMV, EBV and SARS-CoV-2 annotated TCRs, excluding TCRs annotated for multiple antigens. TCRdb took the public reads, trimmed them with fastp at Q25, ran MiXCR for clone calling and kept in-frame beta chains. CDR3 protein duplicates are merged, each entry listing the most common genes and DNA. The V and J calls and clone size come from TCRdb's table, not from the authors' own analysis. The sample contains tens of thousands of distinct CDR3 sequences, 15% of them found a single time. Clones ranked in the top ten supply 9% to 15% of the sample.

The material sequenced was whole blood. This TCR came from an adult who was a healthcare worker with PCR-confirmed SARS-CoV-2 infection or an uninfected control (not recorded which). Recombination connected TRBV20-1 to TRBJ1-1; 7 bases in between match TRBD1. The DNA reads TGCAGTGCCCCGGGACAGCGGAACACTGAAGCTTTCTTT. This is translated as CSAPGQRNTEAFF.